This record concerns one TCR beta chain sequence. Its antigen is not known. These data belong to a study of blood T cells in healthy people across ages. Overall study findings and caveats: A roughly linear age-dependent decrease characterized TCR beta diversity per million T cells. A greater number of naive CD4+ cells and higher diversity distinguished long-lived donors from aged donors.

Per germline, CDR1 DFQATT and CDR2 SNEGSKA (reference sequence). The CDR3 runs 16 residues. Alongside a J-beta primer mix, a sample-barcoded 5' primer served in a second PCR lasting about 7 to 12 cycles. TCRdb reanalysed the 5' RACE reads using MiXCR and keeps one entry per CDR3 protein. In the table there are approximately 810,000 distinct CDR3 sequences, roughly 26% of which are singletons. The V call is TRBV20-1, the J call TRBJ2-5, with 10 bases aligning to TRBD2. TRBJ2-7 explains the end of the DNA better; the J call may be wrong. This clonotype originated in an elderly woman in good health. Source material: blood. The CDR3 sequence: CSAPGYNLAGAGEQYF. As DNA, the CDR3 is TGCAGTGCTCCTGGATACAATCTAGCGGGAGCCGGCGAGCAGTACTTC.